These 6 T cell receptor beta chains originate from one sample sequenced in a study of OX40 agonist ivuxolimab in advanced cancers. Measured with immunoSEQ multiplex PCR; TCRdb has only the in-frame clones, and not every one. This sample has more than 70,000 clones, with roughly nine tenths found just once. The specimen comprised CD4+ or CD8+ T cells sorted from blood, sampled in a trial of the OX40 agonist ivuxolimab. The receptors were sampled from an adult with an advanced solid tumor such as melanoma, head and neck, liver or kidney cancer.

V is TRBV10-3 and J is TRBJ2-5, with D perhaps matching TRBD1 (7 bases). Trimming took 2 bases from V and 5 from J, leaving 12 bases between them. Germline CDR1 and CDR2: ENHRY and SYGVKD. The CDR3 has 14 residues. The CDR3 here is CAISEAGGRETQYF. The CDR3 DNA is TGTGCCATCAGTGAGGCAGGGGGGCGGGAGACCCAGTACTTC.

The chain links TRBV5-1 to TRBJ1-1; D is uncertain. The length of the CDR3 is 13 residues. The ends were cut back, 1 base at V and 2 bases at J, with 6 bases in the middle. Germline V gene lookup returns CDR1 SGHRS and CDR2 YFSETQ. The CDR3 DNA is TGCGCCAGCAGCTTGTACGCCAACACTGAAGCTTTCTTT. Translating it yields CASSLYANTEAFF. The whole variable domain, remainder taken from reference TRBV5-1 and TRBJ1-1, is KAGVTQTPRYLIKTRGQQVTLSCSPISGHRSVSWYQQTPGQGLQFLFEYFSETQRNKGNFPGRFSGRQFSNSRSEMNVSTLELGDSALYLCASSLYANTEAFFGQGTRLTVV.

The chain carries TRBV11-2 and TRBJ2-3, with 9 nucleotides matching TRBD2. Germline V gene sequence: CDR1 SGHAT, CDR2 FQNNGV. The CDR3 length is 18 residues. J was trimmed by 2 bases and V by 1 base; bases with no gene match: 10. CDR3 in amino acids: CASSLGWLAGRATDTQYF. The CDR3 nucleotides are TGTGCCAGCAGCTTAGGGTGGCTAGCGGGACGGGCCACAGATACGCAGTATTTT.

The J gene is TRBJ2-7, the V gene TRBV21-1; the table's D call, TRBD2, has no DNA check behind it. TRBV21-1 is noted as a pseudogene. The CDR3 sequence is 11 residues long. For the CDR3, the DNA is TGTGCCAGCAGACTAGCCTACGAGCAGTACTTC. Its translation is CASRLAYEQYF.

As to this clone: One junction end does not reproduce the germline sequence, and a read error may be involved. The gene calls are TRBV7-7 and TRBJ2-5; D ambiguous. This CDR3 has 13 amino acids. Per the germline V gene, CDR1 is SSHAT and CDR2 is FNYEAQ (reference sequence). The CDR3 region is CASSLGFQETQYF. The CDR3 coding sequence is TGTGCTAGCAGCTTAGGATTCCAAGAGACCCAGTACTTC. Full variable domain (remainder filled in from reference TRBV7-7 and TRBJ2-5): GAGVSQSPRYKVTKRGQDVTLRCDPISSHATLYWYQQALGQGPEFLTYFNYEAQPDKSGLPSDRFSAERPEGSISTLTIQRTEQRDSAMYRCASSLGFQETQYFGPGTRLLVL.

This rearrangement joins TRBV5-1 to TRBJ1-4; TRBD1 matches at 7 bases. With 4 bases clipped from V and 8 bases from J, the junction kept 8 bases outside the gene matches. The CDR3 is made up of 14 amino acids. The germline gives CDR1 SGHRS, CDR2 YFSETQ. The CDR3 is CASSPDRASEKLFF. Written as DNA, the CDR3 is TGCGCCAGCAGCCCTGACAGGGCCAGCGAAAAACTGTTTTTT.